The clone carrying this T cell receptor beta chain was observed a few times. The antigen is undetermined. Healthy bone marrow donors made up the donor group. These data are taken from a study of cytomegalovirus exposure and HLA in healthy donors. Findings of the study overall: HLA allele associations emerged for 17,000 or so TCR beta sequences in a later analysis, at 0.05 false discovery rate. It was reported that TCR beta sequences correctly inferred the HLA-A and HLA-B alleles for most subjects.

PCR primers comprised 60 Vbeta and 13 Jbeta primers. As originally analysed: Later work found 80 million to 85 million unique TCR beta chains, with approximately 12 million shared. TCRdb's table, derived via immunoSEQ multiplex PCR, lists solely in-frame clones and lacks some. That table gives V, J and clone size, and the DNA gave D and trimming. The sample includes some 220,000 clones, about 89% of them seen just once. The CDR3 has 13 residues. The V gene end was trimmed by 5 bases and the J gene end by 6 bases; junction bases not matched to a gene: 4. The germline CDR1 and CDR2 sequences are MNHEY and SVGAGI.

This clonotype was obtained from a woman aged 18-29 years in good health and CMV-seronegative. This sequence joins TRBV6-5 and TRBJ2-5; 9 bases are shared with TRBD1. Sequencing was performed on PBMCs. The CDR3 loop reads CASSNDRGKTQYF. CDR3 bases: TGTGCCAGCAGTAACGACAGGGGGAAGACCCAGTACTTC.